The 3 T cell receptor beta chains in this list originate from one sample, sequenced in a study of shared clonotypes between healthy human individuals. The table came from immunoSEQ multiplex PCR; TCRdb's copy has only in-frame clones and leaves some out. The sample holds millions of clones, 90% to 95% seen once. Sequencing used naive CD4+ T cells sorted from blood. Subset indicated: CD45RA+ positively selected. The receptors come from a man younger than 35 in good health.

This chain joins TRBV5-1 and TRBJ1-2; tentatively, D is TRBD1 (5 bases). From germline, CDR1 is SGHRS and CDR2 YFSETQ. The CDR3 consists of 15 residues. V lost 0 bases, J lost 5 bases, and 14 bases lay in between. The CDR3 DNA reads TGCGCCAGCAGCTTGGCGGGGACCTCCTGGTATGGCTACACCTTC. Amino acids: CASSLAGTSWYGYTF.

In this sample, this clone turned up once. The genes are TRBV7-5 and TRBJ2-7; the D segment call TRBD2 is taken from the table without a DNA check. TRBV7-5 is labeled a pseudogene. The CDR3 is 21 residues long. CDR3 in DNA: TGTGCCAGAAGCTTAGCGTACAGCCGGGGGGGAAAAGCGGGTTGCTCCTACGAGCAGTACTTC. This gives the protein CARSLAYSRGGKAGCSYEQYF.

CDR3 in amino acids: CAISDSGTDSYGYTF. The CDR3 DNA sequence: TGTGCCATCAGTGATTCCGGGACAGACTCATATGGCTACACCTTC. J is TRBJ1-2 and V is TRBV10-3; 7 bases map to TRBD1. The CDR3 spans 15 residues. With 3 bases clipped from V and 5 bases from J, the junction kept 9 bases outside the gene matches. Germline values: CDR1 ENHRY, CDR2 SYGVKD.